The clone carrying this TCR beta chain showed up many times. Its cognate antigen is unknown. Germline CDR1 LGHNA, CDR2 YSLEER. V shed 0 bases and J 4 bases; nucleotides not matched to a gene: 6. This CDR3 is built from 16 residues. The data are from a study of T-cell reconstitution after alpha-beta-depleted transplantation in children. Regarding the study as a whole: Fresh T-cell production supplied most of the T-cell counts and diversity seen one year after transplant. The study reportedly traced alpha-beta T cells about two months after transplant to several hundred expanded graft clones. There were some patients whose high TCRbeta diversity at day 60 came from surviving recipient T cells and thymic progenitors.

Unique molecular identifiers were used in preparing the TCRbeta library. TCRdb analysed the PCR reads with MiXCR anew, one entry per CDR3 protein. Of around 450,000 distinct CDR3 sequences listed, roughly a tenth are singletons. The starting material was PBMCs, obtained before TCRalphabeta/CD19-depleted stem cell transplant. This sequence was found in a child aged 2 to 10 with inherited bone marrow failure, due to receive a stem cell transplant. The rearrangement uses TRBV4-3 and TRBJ2-1; 7 bases align to TRBD2. Written as DNA, the CDR3 is TGCGCCAGCAGCCAAGATTATAGCGGGTATTACAATGAGCAGTTCTTC. Its translation is CASSQDYSGYYNEQFF.